This note documents a single T cell receptor (beta chain) sequence. As yet, its antigen is unknown. The sample originates from a study of OX40 agonist ivuxolimab in advanced cancers. Across the whole study: With ivuxolimab, an agonistic anti-OX40 (CD134) antibody, patients were treated. Overall study results and limits: Both CD4+ and CD8+ T cell populations in blood had undergone clonal expansion by week 6 at 0.1 to 3.0 mg/kg.

Clones were sequenced by immunoSEQ multiplex PCR, and TCRdb holds only the in-frame ones, with some missing. The data hold around 70,000 clones, with around 85% observed a single time. This CDR3 spans 15 amino acids. Germline V lookup: CDR1 MDHEN, CDR2 SYDVKM. The J segment lost 10 bases and the V segment lost 5 bases, leaving 15 bases of the junction unmatched. The receptor was derived from an adult with an advanced solid tumor such as melanoma, head and neck, liver or kidney cancer. This chain uses TRBV28 with TRBJ2-3, with 7 nucleotides matching TRBD1. Sequencing was performed on CD4+ or CD8+ T cells sorted from blood, taken in a trial of the OX40 agonist ivuxolimab. CDR3 in amino acids: CASSLRGGPIRAQYF. The CDR3 DNA reads TGTGCCAGCAGTCTACGAGGGGGCCCCATACGTGCGCAGTATTTT.